This is a list of T cell receptor beta chains from one sample in a study of cytomegalovirus exposure and HLA in healthy donors. TCRdb's table, derived via immunoSEQ multiplex PCR, lists solely in-frame clones and lacks some. Seen here are tens of thousands of clones, about 94% observed once, and the top ten hold about 4%. The source material was PBMCs. The receptor source for this set is a man aged 18-30 years in good health and CMV-seropositive. CDR3s include the opening cysteine and the closing phenylalanine or tryptophan. A D gene is named only where the DNA matches it firmly. The listing skips clone size in some rows; elsewhere it reads once, few, many or a size class.

size: NA; J: TRBJ1-5; length: 16; V: TRBV6-1; D: NA; DNA: TGTGCCAGCAGTGAATGGGAGGGGGGCTTCAATCAGCCCCAGCATTTT; CDR3: CASSEWEGGFNQPQHF
size: NA; J: TRBJ1-1; length: 13; V: TRBV5-1; D: NA; DNA: TGCGCCAGCAGCTTGGGGGGAGGAACTGAAGCTTTCTTT; CDR3: CASSLGGGTEAFF
size: NA; J: TRBJ2-7; length: 13; V: TRBV7-2; D: NA; DNA: TGTGCCAGCAGCTTACGGGGGAACTACGAGCAGTACTTC; CDR3: CASSLRGNYEQYF
size: NA; J: TRBJ2-3; length: 15; V: TRBV27; D: NA; DNA: TGTGCCAGCAGCAGACTCATTTCTACTGCAGATACGCAGTATTTT; CDR3: CASSRLISTADTQYF
size: NA; J: TRBJ2-7; length: 15; V: TRBV27; D: NA; DNA: TGTGCCAGCAGATTCAGACAGGGACTGTCCTACGAGCAGTACTTC; CDR3: CASRFRQGLSYEQYF
size: NA; J: TRBJ1-4; length: 13; V: TRBV2; D: TRBD1; DNA: TGTGCCAGCAGGTCGGGACAGAATGAAAAACTGTTTTTT; CDR3: CASRSGQNEKLFF
size: NA; J: TRBJ1-1; length: 16; V: TRBV7-2; D: TRBD1; DNA: TGTGCCAGCAGCCCACCGTTGACAGGGGGTCGCTTTGAAGCTTTCTTT; CDR3: CASSPPLTGGRFEAFF
size: NA; J: TRBJ1-4; length: 13; V: TRBV11-3; D: NA; DNA: TGTGCCAGCAGCTTCGCCAGGGCTGAAAAACTGTTTTTT; CDR3: CASSFARAEKLFF
size: NA; J: TRBJ2-5; length: 14; V: TRBV5-1; D: NA; DNA: TGCGCCAGCAGTTCGGGACTCAGCAAAGAGACCCAGTACTTC; CDR3: CASSSGLSKETQYF
size: NA; J: TRBJ2-5; length: 19; V: TRBV7-9; D: TRBD2; DNA: TGTGCCAGCAGCTACCCGAAGCGTCGGGCGGCGGGGGTCGGGGAGACCCAGTACTTC; CDR3: CASSYPKRRAAGVGETQYF
size: NA; J: TRBJ2-5; length: 14; V: TRBV5-4; D: NA; DNA: TGTGCCAGCAGCTTGTCGAGGGCTCAAGAGACCCAGTACTTC; CDR3: CASSLSRAQETQYF
size: once; J: TRBJ2-7; length: 17; V: TRBV7-6; D: TRBD2; DNA: TGTGCCAGCAGCTTATTCGGTCTTGTAGCGGGAGATCACGAGCAGTACTTC; CDR3: CASSLFGLVAGDHEQYF
size: NA; J: TRBJ2-2; length: 17; V: TRBV4-1; D: TRBD1; DNA: TGCGCCAGCAGCCGAGGGACAGCTTTCTCTTACACCGGGGAGCTGTTTTTT; CDR3: CASSRGTAFSYTGELFF
size: NA; J: TRBJ1-4; length: 14; V: TRBV6-6; D: TRBD1; DNA: TGTGCCAGCAGTTCCGGGACAGGGTTAAGGGAACTGTTTTTT; CDR3: CASSSGTGLRELFF
size: NA; J: TRBJ2-1; length: 16; V: TRBV4-1; D: TRBD1; DNA: TGCGCCAGCAGCTTCGGACAGGGTTTGGACTACAATGAGCAGTTCTTC; CDR3: CASSFGQGLDYNEQFF
size: NA; J: TRBJ1-2; length: 16; V: TRBV9; D: NA; DNA: TGTGCCAGCAGCCAAATACAAACAGCTCCTAACTATGGCTACACCTTC; CDR3: CASSQIQTAPNYGYTF
size: NA; J: TRBJ1-6; length: 13; V: TRBV27; D: NA; DNA: TGTGCCAGCAGGCCGGGGGTTAATTCACCCCTCCACTTT; CDR3: CASRPGVNSPLHF
size: NA; J: TRBJ2-2; length: 16; V: TRBV15; D: TRBD2; DNA: TGTGCCACCAGCGGGGGACTAGCGGCGAACACCGGGGAGCTGTTTTTT; CDR3: CATSGGLAANTGELFF
size: NA; J: TRBJ2-7; length: 15; V: TRBV28; D: TRBD1; DNA: TGTGCCAGCAGCTCGACAGGGACAGGGAGCTACGAGCAGTACTTC; CDR3: CASSSTGTGSYEQYF
size: NA; J: TRBJ2-1; length: 14; V: TRBV6-1; D: NA; DNA: TGTGCCAGCAGTGGAGGACACCTGAACAATGAGCAGTTCTTC; CDR3: CASSGGHLNNEQFF
size: NA; J: TRBJ1-1; length: 13; V: TRBV14; D: NA; DNA: TGTGCCATTGCGGACAGATTGAACACTGAAGCTTTCTTT; CDR3: CAIADRLNTEAFF
size: NA; J: TRBJ1-2; length: 14; V: TRBV10-2; D: TRBD1; DNA: TGCGCCAGCAGAAGGGACAGTCATAACTATGGCTACACCTTC; CDR3: CASRRDSHNYGYTF
size: NA; J: TRBJ2-5; length: 14; V: TRBV18; D: NA; DNA: TGTGCCAGCTCACCCCTAGGGGATGTAGAGACCCAGTACTTC; CDR3: CASSPLGDVETQYF
size: NA; J: TRBJ1-1; length: 12; V: TRBV19; D: NA; DNA: TGTGCCAGTAGTACTAGAATGACTGAAGCTTTCTTT; CDR3: CASSTRMTEAFF
size: NA; J: TRBJ1-1; length: 15; V: TRBV28; D: NA; DNA: TGTGCCAGCAGTTTAAGGATAGGGAGGTACACTGAAGCTTTCTTT; CDR3: CASSLRIGRYTEAFF
size: NA; J: TRBJ2-3; length: 14; V: TRBV6-5; D: NA; DNA: TGTGCCAGCTGGGGGGACGGCGGCGCAGATACGCAGTATTTT; CDR3: CASWGDGGADTQYF
size: NA; J: TRBJ2-2; length: 16; V: TRBV5-5; D: TRBD1; DNA: TGTGCCAGCAGCCTGGACAGGGGGTCCAACACCGGGGAGCTGTTTTTT; CDR3: CASSLDRGSNTGELFF
size: NA; J: TRBJ2-7; length: 15; V: TRBV4-1; D: TRBD1; DNA: TGCGCCAGCAGCTATGATCGCCAGGGGGCCTACGAGCAGTACTTC; CDR3: CASSYDRQGAYEQYF
size: NA; J: TRBJ2-2; length: 17; V: TRBV7-6; D: TRBD1; DNA: TGTGCCAGCAGCTTAGGGTTAAGGGGGCGCGACACCGGGGAGCTGTTTTTT; CDR3: CASSLGLRGRDTGELFF
size: NA; J: TRBJ2-7; length: 13; V: TRBV29-1; D: NA; DNA: TGCAGCGTTGGAGGGACAAATAACTACGAGCAGTACTTC; CDR3: CSVGGTNNYEQYF
size: NA; J: TRBJ2-3; length: 14; V: TRBV27; D: TRBD2; DNA: TGTGCCAGCAGTTTGTCCAGCGGGAGTAGTACGCAGTATTTT; CDR3: CASSLSSGSSTQYF
size: NA; J: TRBJ1-4; length: 15; V: TRBV7-2; D: TRBD1; DNA: TGTGCCAGCAGCCCTAGGACAGGGGAAAACGTAAAACTGTTTTTT; CDR3: CASSPRTGENVKLFF
size: few; J: TRBJ2-6; length: 15; V: TRBV9; D: TRBD1; DNA: TGTGCCAGCAGCGCCACAGGGGCTGGGGCCAACGTCCTGACTTTC; CDR3: CASSATGAGANVLTF
size: NA; J: TRBJ2-6; length: 19; V: TRBV10-3; D: TRBD1; DNA: TGTGCCATCAGTTCTAGCTCCGGGACAGGGGGCTCTGGGGCCAACGTCCTGACTTTC; CDR3: CAISSSSGTGGSGANVLTF
size: NA; J: TRBJ2-7; length: 13; V: TRBV6-1; D: NA; DNA: TGTGCCAGCAGCGGACAGCCGACCTACGAGCAGTACTTC; CDR3: CASSGQPTYEQYF
size: NA; J: TRBJ1-1; length: 15; V: TRBV11-3; D: TRBD1; DNA: TGTGCCAGCAGCCGACGCGGGACAGGGACCACTGAAGCTTTCTTT; CDR3: CASSRRGTGTTEAFF
size: NA; J: TRBJ2-1; length: 14; V: TRBV7-2; D: TRBD1; DNA: TGTGCCAGCAGCAATACACAGGGGTTGTATGAGCAGTTCTTC; CDR3: CASSNTQGLYEQFF
size: NA; J: TRBJ2-2; length: 16; V: TRBV19; D: NA; DNA: TGTGCCAGTAGTATCCCAACAGGGTCAAACACCGGGGAGCTGTTTTTT; CDR3: CASSIPTGSNTGELFF
size: NA; J: TRBJ1-2; length: 12; V: TRBV10-2; D: NA; DNA: TGCGCCAGCAGTGTTGGCCGCTATGGCTACACCTTC; CDR3: CASSVGRYGYTF
size: NA; J: TRBJ2-5; length: 16; V: TRBV7-2; D: NA; DNA: TGTGCCAGCAGCTTGTCATGGGCAGCATCACAAGAGACCCAGTACTTC; CDR3: CASSLSWAASQETQYF
size: few; J: TRBJ2-3; length: 16; V: TRBV6-1; D: NA; DNA: TGTGCCAGCAGCGAAAACGCAGGGGGGTCCACAGATACGCAGTATTTT; CDR3: CASSENAGGSTDTQYF
size: NA; J: TRBJ2-1; length: 16; V: TRBV7-7; D: NA; DNA: TGTGCTAGCAGCCTCTCAGTAGCGGAGAACTACAATGAGCAGTTCTTC; CDR3: CASSLSVAENYNEQFF
size: NA; J: TRBJ1-3; length: 14; V: TRBV27; D: NA; DNA: TGTGCCAGCAGTTTCGGCAGGTCGGGAAACACCATATATTTT; CDR3: CASSFGRSGNTIYF
size: NA; J: TRBJ1-5; length: 19; V: TRBV7-8; D: NA; DNA: TGTGCCAGCAGCTTAGTGCCCTGGGTCCTTACAGGAGATAATCAGCCCCAGCATTTT; CDR3: CASSLVPWVLTGDNQPQHF
size: once; J: TRBJ2-1; length: 13; V: TRBV7-9; D: NA; DNA: TGTGCCAGCAGCCGGACGGGGTACAATGAGCAGTTCTTC; CDR3: CASSRTGYNEQFF
size: NA; J: TRBJ1-2; length: 16; V: TRBV7-9; D: NA; DNA: TGTGCCAGCAGTGTCGGTCCGGTCCCTTCTAACTATGGCTACACCTTC; CDR3: CASSVGPVPSNYGYTF
size: NA; J: TRBJ1-2; length: 15; V: TRBV4-1; D: TRBD1; DNA: TGCGCCAGCAGCCAAGATTGGGGACAGGGGTTCGGCTACACCTTC; CDR3: CASSQDWGQGFGYTF